The clone carrying this TCR beta chain was observed a few times. The data belong to a study of prognosis after radiotherapy for stage I lung cancer. Multiplex PCR, run in two rounds, amplified TCR beta CDR3 from genomic DNA. Round one of PCR was performed, and it used primers specific to each TRBV and TRBJ gene. TCRdb reprocessed the multiplex PCR reads with MiXCR, giving one entry per CDR3 protein. The sample consists of roughly 13,000 distinct CDR3 sequences, around half of them appearing once. V dropped 1 base and J dropped 8; count of bases not matched to a gene: 5. CDR1 is SGHRS and CDR2 is YFSETQ in the germline V gene. This CDR3 has 13 amino acids.

The sample was PBMCs, taken before or after stereotactic body radiation therapy (not recorded which). The TCR comes from a donor over 45 with non-small cell lung cancer. The chain combines TRBV5-1 with TRBJ2-7, with TRBD2 matching 8 bases. This CDR3 reads CASSLRGGGKQYF. The CDR3 nucleotides read TGCGCCAGCAGCTTGCGGGGGGGGGGGAAGCAGTACTTC.